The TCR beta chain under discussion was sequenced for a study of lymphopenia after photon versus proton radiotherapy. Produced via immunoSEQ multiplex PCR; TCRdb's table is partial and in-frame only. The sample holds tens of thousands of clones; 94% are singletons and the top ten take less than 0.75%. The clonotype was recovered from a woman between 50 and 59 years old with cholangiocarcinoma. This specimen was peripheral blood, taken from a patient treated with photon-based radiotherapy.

This CDR3 is CAWTGGLGYTF. In DNA, the CDR3 is TGTGCCTGGACCGGGGGGTTAGGCTACACCTTC. The chain combines TRBV30 with TRBJ1-2; D perhaps matches TRBD1 (5 bases). Trimming removed 4 bases at V and 8 bases at J, with 11 bases between. The CDR3 length is 11 residues. Germline V lookup: CDR1 GTSNPN, CDR2 SVGIG (reference sequence).